These 7 T cell receptor beta chains were all obtained from the same sample, sequenced in a study of technical replicates of blood from a few donors (dated by TCRdb to between 2016 and 2019). The library was produced with the immunoSEQ multiplex PCR assay. Drawn from immuneACCESS, this table holds only the in-frame rearrangements with V and J called that TCRdb kept. Clones are partly lost; checked studies trace under half to an unresolved V gene and leave the rest unexplained. This sample lists fewer than 100,000 clones; approximately 95% were detected once. 0.33% of the sample is held by the ten biggest clonotypes. The source material was T cells isolated from PBMCs. Receptor source: a human donor in good health.

This sequence joins TRBV7-2 and TRBJ2-5; TRBD2 might be the D (6 bases). The germline CDR1 and CDR2 sequences are SGHTA and FQGNSA. Trimming removed 2 bases at V and 2 bases at J, with 15 bases between. This CDR3 has 16 amino acids. The CDR3 reads CASSLMVREWQETQYF. In DNA form, the CDR3 reads TGTGCCAGCAGCTTAATGGTCCGGGAGTGGCAAGAGACCCAGTACTTC.

The chain uses TRBV29-1 and TRBJ2-2; D may be TRBD1 (5 bases). Trimming removed 4 bases at V and 7 bases at J, with 13 bases between. The CDR3 extends over 13 amino acids. Germline V lookup: CDR1 SQVTM, CDR2 ANQGSEA. CDR3 DNA sequence: TGCAGCGTTGCCCTAGGGGCGATCGGGGAGCTGTTTTTT. As protein: CSVALGAIGELFF.

The chain uses TRBV7-8 and TRBJ1-2; D ambiguous. This CDR3 region has 16 residues. V lost 1 base and J lost 6, with 18 bases in between. Germline values: CDR1 SGHVS, CDR2 FQNEAQ. The CDR3 loop is CASSLVAGGGLDGYTF. The CDR3 DNA reads TGTGCCAGCAGCTTAGTAGCAGGAGGAGGGCTCGATGGCTACACCTTC.

The J gene is TRBJ1-5, the V gene TRBV27; weak D call: TRBD1 (6 bases). V was shortened by 6 bases and J by 5 bases, with 17 bases between the two germline ends. The CDR3 is made up of 15 amino acids. Germline V gene sequence: CDR1 MNHEY, CDR2 SMNVEV (reference sequence). The CDR3 loop is CASSLRAGAYQPQHF. DNA of the CDR3: TGTGCCAGCAGCCTTAGGGCGGGGGCCTATCAGCCCCAGCATTTT.

This chain connects TRBV7-4 to TRBJ2-1; 8 bases line up with TRBD2. This CDR3 contains 19 residues. Germline trimming cut 3 bases from V and 3 bases from J; bases unmatched to any gene: 16. CDR1 is SGHVT and CDR2 is SQSDAQ in the germline V gene. Here the CDR3 reads CASSLAYSGTVVFYNEQFF. CDR3 nucleotide sequence: TGTGCCAGCAGCTTGGCATATAGCGGGACTGTGGTCTTCTACAATGAGCAGTTCTTC.

V is TRBV5-1 and J is TRBJ2-1, with D unclear. This CDR3 region has 11 residues. CDR1 and CDR2 (germline): SGHRS, YFSETQ. V was shortened by 0 bases and J by 9 bases, with 4 bases between the two germline ends. CDR3 residues: CASSLGVEQFF. For the CDR3, the DNA is TGCGCCAGCAGCTTGGGAGTTGAGCAGTTCTTC. Full variable domain (remainder filled in from reference TRBV5-1 and TRBJ2-1): KAGVTQTPRYLIKTRGQQVTLSCSPISGHRSVSWYQQTPGQGLQFLFEYFSETQRNKGNFPGRFSGRQFSNSRSEMNVSTLELGDSALYLCASSLGVEQFFGPGTRLTVL.

This rearrangement joins TRBV11-2 to TRBJ2-2; D might be TRBD1 (6 bases). Germline V gene sequence: CDR1 SGHAT, CDR2 FQNNGV. The V end lost 6 bases, the J end lost 5 bases, and 10 bases lay between the germline ends. CDR3 length: 13 residues. CDR3 amino acids: CASRLGTTGELFF. The CDR3 DNA reads TGTGCCAGCAGACTTGGGACAACCGGGGAGCTGTTTTTT.